This T cell receptor (beta chain) was documented in a study of shared clonotypes between healthy human individuals (dated by TCRdb to 2018 to 2021). With regard to the full study: The cohort comprised a couple of women and a few men aged 18 to 49 years. Per donor, three plates each were used for CD4 naive and CD4 memory, two for CD8 naive, and one for CD8 memory. To estimate repertoire size and how much clonotypes are shared between individuals, the study performed deep sequencing of blood TCR repertoires from five healthy adults. To increase sequencing depth and limit assay-specific biases, different laboratories used diverse techniques to prepare libraries and sequence TCR repertoires. Leukapheresis yielded between about 0.9 and 8.9 billion PBMCs per donor.

Overall study outcomes, separate from this receptor: Because the study included a small number of donors, the genetic and exposure-history diversity represented was limited. About 5% of naive CD4, around 3.5% of naive CD8, approximately 2.2% of memory CD4, and more than 0.35% of memory CD8 clonotypes were shared across a handful of donors. Rarefaction of sorted-subset datasets indicated incomplete sequencing despite the large sequencing depth. Based on pairwise subsampling, the degree of clonotype sharing among donors was expected to be affected by sequencing depth. Compared with non-shared clonotypes, clonotypes shared by all four sorted-subset donors had higher generation probabilities. Sampling was limited to blood, and TCR repertoires in tissue likely differ from TCR repertoires in blood. Larger estimated clonotype richness was generally found for naive subsets than for memory subsets.

TCR CDR3 regions were amplified from genomic DNA by multiplex PCR using the deep immunoSEQ assay. For each cell subset, the extracted genomic DNA was distributed evenly across all wells of several immunoSEQ 96-well plates, and each plate served as one replicate. For sorted subsets, each replicate PCR was loaded with roughly 0.2 ug genomic DNA, equivalent to about 30,000 T cell genomes. Purified libraries were measured with a Qubit 3.0 fluorometer, size-checked on a Bioanalyzer 2100, and measured again with the KAPA Library Quantification kit. Every immunoSEQ 96-well plate was sequenced on a dedicated single-read 150-cycle Illumina NextSeq 550 flow cell. The original methods were these. Because only junctional sequences without quality scores were contained in the immunoSEQ output, filtering matching that applied to full-length reads could not be performed. Sequences were annotated with PyIR, a Python wrapper for IgBLAST v1.9, using IMGT germline references to assign V/J genes and CDR3. Reads with weak V/J assignments (E-value above 1e-6), missing CDR3, stop codons, out-of-frame junctions, or ambiguous translated residues were removed. V3J clonotypes were defined as sequences sharing the same inferred V gene, J gene, and CDR3 amino acid sequence. Percentage overlap between repertoires was computed as shared unique clonotypes divided by the size of the smaller repertoire. Richness of each repertoire was evaluated using RTK rarefaction, the Chao1 estimator, and Recon v2.1 estimates of unobserved clonotypes. For all TCRbeta clonotypes obtained by the gDNA method from a few donors, generation probabilities were computed with OLGA. TCRdb took over this immuneACCESS table, retaining in-frame rearrangements with V and J assigned. Such tables are incomplete; in checked studies, under half of the missing clones stem from an unresolved V gene, and the remainder is unexplained. That table is the source of V, J and clone size, and D and trimming were worked out from the DNA. The sample records some 2.1 million clones, 93% of which are singletons. Of the sample, more than 1.5% is held by the ten largest clones.

For CDR1 and CDR2, the germline V gene lists MDHEN and SYDVKM. Deletion took 3 bases off V and 2 bases off J, with a span of 10 bases between the germline ends. The CDR3 contains 14 residues, cysteine and phenylalanine counted. Just CDR3 DNA is preserved here, 42 bases in frame from base 1. CD8 naive samples were CD45RO-negative cells positively selected for CCR7, giving a CD45RA+CCR7+ population that excluded TemRA cells. The donors were healthy, HIV-negative adults with no recently reported acute infections or vaccinations. All donors were Caucasian adults living in Nashville, Tennessee, USA. After blood collection by leukapheresis, PBMCs were isolated using Ficoll-Histopaque density gradient centrifugation and then cryopreserved in the vapor phase of liquid nitrogen. Analytical flow cytometry was used to check the purity and quantity of every magnetically sorted T cell population. From each sorted fraction, genomic DNA was isolated and quantified by UV absorbance on a Nanodrop 2000c.

With respect to this clone: Its antigen has not been determined. Base qualities were left out, and no much larger clone turns up one base away.

The V and J genes are TRBV28 and TRBJ2-5; the D gene is unclear. Sequencing was done on a sample of naive CD8+ T cells from PBMCs. Read against the paper, the sample's cell subset or site label means: CD45RA+CCR7+. The sequence was collected from a man younger than 35 in good health. Some clones in this sample may be carry-over from other donors' samples. This receptor has the CDR3 CASSFPERQETQYF. At the DNA level, the sequence is TGTGCCAGCAGTTTTCCCGAACGGCAAGAGACCCAGTACTTC.